Shown below are 3 T cell receptor beta chains from a single sample sequenced in a study of T cells in Graves' hyperthyroidism and ophthalmopathy. Amplified TCR beta CDR3 regions derived from RNA transcripts. A set of HTBI primers served as the primers for a first-round RT-PCR of the TCR CDR3. TCRdb reanalysed the multiplex PCR reads using MiXCR and keeps one entry per CDR3 protein. The profile covers approximately 590,000 distinct CDR3 sequences, with less than 20% appearing a single time and about 7% taken by the ten largest. Material for sequencing was blood. These receptors were collected from a woman in her twenties or thirties with Graves' hyperthyroidism.

Only a few counts were recorded for this clonotype. This rearrangement joins TRBV9 to TRBJ1-4; D not certain. The CDR3 covers 15 residues. Per the germline V gene, CDR1 is SGDLS and CDR2 is YYNGEE. V lost 0 bases and J lost 8, with 14 bases in between. DNA for the CDR3: TGTGCCAGCAGCGTAGCTCGGGGAATAGCCGAAAAACTGTTTTTT. As protein: CASSVARGIAEKLFF.

This clonotype showed up many times. This chain links TRBV14 with TRBJ1-2; the D is unclear. The V end lost 1 base, the J end lost 4 bases, and 10 bases lay between the germline ends. Germline loops: CDR1 SGHDN, CDR2 FVKESK. This CDR3 spans 14 amino acids. For the CDR3, the DNA is TGTGCCAGCAGCCAAGGCTGGGGAACCTATGGCTACACCTTC. Translating gives CASSQGWGTYGYTF.

The table lists this clonotype with a few counts. The chain uses TRBV6-1 and TRBJ2-3, with a possible D match to TRBD2 (5 bases). Germline CDR1 MNHNS, CDR2 SASEGT. V lost 5 bases, J lost 0 bases, and 15 bases lay in between. CDR3 length: 16 residues. In nucleotides, the CDR3 is TGTGCCAGCAGTTCCGGGGTCCAGAGGAGCACAGATACGCAGTATTTT. Protein product: CASSSGVQRSTDTQYF.